These 15 T cell receptor beta chains were all obtained from the same sample, sequenced in a study of low-dose radiotherapy and immunotherapy resistance in tumors. First-strand cDNA used TRAV- and TRBV-specific primers, covering alpha and beta chains. Amplification of TCRs used a constant-region primer and V-primer adapter for around 19 PCR cycles. Using its own MiXCR run on the reads, TCRdb lists one record per CDR3 protein. The data hold tens of thousands of distinct CDR3 sequences, with around 18% observed a single time. The time point: before trial treatment. The starting material was PBMCs, obtained before treatment. These receptors all stem from a male donor with prostate cancer.

This clonotype was detected many times. The chain links TRBV3-1 to TRBJ2-7; D may match TRBD1 or TRBD2 (5 bases each). The CDR3 spans 16 residues. V lost 4 bases to trimming and J lost 3 bases, with 19 bases between them. Germline assignment: CDR1 LGHDT and CDR2 YNNKEL (reference sequence). The DNA of the CDR3 is TGTGCCAGCAGCCCCGGCAGGTGGGACGGCCTCTACGAGCAGTACTTC. It encodes CASSPGRWDGLYEQYF.

At least ten counts were recorded for this clonotype. The gene calls are TRBV6-1 and TRBJ1-2; 7 positions match TRBD1. CDR3 length: 14 residues. Germline CDR1 and CDR2: MNHNS and SASEGT. V gave up 8 bases and J gave up 4 bases; unmatched junction bases: 10. The CDR3 sequence is CASLNRGEFYGYTF. The DNA for the CDR3 is TGTGCCAGCCTAAACAGGGGCGAGTTCTATGGCTACACCTTC.

This clonotype was observed many times. The chain carries TRBV30 and TRBJ2-1; 15 positions agree with TRBD2. CDR3 size: 18 residues. Losses at the gene ends were 0 bases for V and 6 bases for J; bases not matched to a gene: 9. CDR1 and CDR2 from the germline V gene are GTSNPN and SVGIG (reference sequence). DNA for the CDR3: TGTGCCTGGAGTGTGGGAAGGACTAGCGGGGGGGCTCTCAATGAGCAGTTCTTC. Amino acid sequence: CAWSVGRTSGGALNEQFF.

A word on this clonotype: This may come from a read error, since a much larger clone is one base off. The chain has TRBV29-1 and TRBJ2-1; TRBD2 is a possible D gene (6 bases). The CDR3 spans 12 residues. Germline CDR1 reads SQVTM; CDR2 reads ANQGSEA. Trimming removed 4 bases from V and 10 bases from J, with 14 bases in between. Written as DNA, the CDR3 is TGCAGCGTTGCCGGGGGTCCCCACGAGCAGTTCTTC. Its protein is CSVAGGPHEQFF.

The chain recombines TRBV28 with TRBJ2-1; 11 bases fit TRBD2. CDR3 length: 14 amino acids. Germline V gene data show CDR1 as MDHEN and CDR2 as SYDVKM. Unmatched junction bases numbered 5, after V lost 6 bases and J lost 7 bases. The CDR3 sequence is CASRLAGALNEQFF. CDR3 bases: TGTGCCAGCAGACTAGCGGGGGCTTTGAATGAGCAGTTCTTC.

In its sample, this clonotype was seen many times. The rearrangement joins TRBV4-1 to TRBJ2-5, with 10 nucleotides matching TRBD2. The trim removed 0 bases at V and 6 bases at J, leaving 10 bases unmatched. CDR3 length: 17 residues. The germline gives CDR1 MGHRA, CDR2 YSYEKL. CDR3 nucleotides: TGCGCCAGCAGCCAAGATGGGCTAGCGGGAGTGGGCAAGACCCAGTACTTC. It translates to CASSQDGLAGVGKTQYF.

This sequence joins TRBV28 and TRBJ2-7; TRBD1 matches 7 bases. The germline V gene has CDR1 MDHEN and CDR2 SYDVKM. Trimming at V came to 3 bases and at J to 2 bases, leaving 10 bases not matched to a gene. This CDR3 contains 16 residues. The CDR3 region is CASSFSWDSATYEQYF. CDR3 bases: TGTGCCAGCAGTTTTTCGTGGGACAGTGCAACCTACGAGCAGTACTTC.

This clonotype was seen many times. V gene TRBV6-6 combines with J gene TRBJ2-7, with D possibly called TRBD1 or TRBD2 (5 bases each). Trimming took 10 bases from V and 2 from J, leaving 21 bases between them. Germline assignment: CDR1 MNHNY and CDR2 SVGAGI (reference sequence). The CDR3 extends over 15 amino acids. The CDR3 DNA reads TGTGCCACCATAAGGCCGGGACCGACCCCCTACGAGCAGTACTTC. Its translation is CATIRPGPTPYEQYF.

This clonotype was recorded a few times. This chain joins TRBV28 and TRBJ2-3; D not resolved. The CDR3 length is 15 residues. Germline-derived CDR1 and CDR2 are MDHEN and SYDVKM. Deletions cut 4 bases from V and 4 bases from J, with 15 bases between. CDR3 bases: TGTGCCAGCAGTTCACCGGGCCCCGTAGCAGATACGCAGTATTTT. It is translated as CASSSPGPVADTQYF. The variable domain in full, completed from reference TRBV28 and TRBJ2-3, reads DVKVTQSSRYLVKRTGEKVFLECVQDMDHENMFWYRQDPGLGLRLIYFSYDVKMKEKGDIPEGYSVSREKKERFSLILESASTNQTSMYLCASSSPGPVADTQYFGPGTRLTVL.

In this sample, this clonotype turned up many times. V is TRBV5-1 and J is TRBJ2-1, with a weak D call TRBD2 (6 bases). The V end lost 2 bases, the J end lost 6 bases, and 15 bases lay between the germline ends. Per germline, CDR1 SGHRS and CDR2 YFSETQ. The CDR3 contains 15 residues. CDR3 region: CASSFSGGRGNEQFF. In DNA form, the CDR3 reads TGCGCCAGCAGCTTTTCTGGAGGGAGAGGCAATGAGCAGTTCTTC.

This clonotype was counted many times. The gene calls are TRBV5-1 and TRBJ1-4, with TRBD1 matching over 10 bases. V shed 4 bases and J 8 bases; nucleotides not matched to a gene: 8. Germline CDR1 is SGHRS and CDR2 is YFSETQ. The CDR3 is 15 residues long. DNA of the CDR3: TGCGCCAGCAGCGGACAGGGGGGGCCTCGGGAAAAACTGTTTTTT. Its protein is CASSGQGGPREKLFF.

This clonotype occurred many times. V usage is TRBV29-1 and J usage is TRBJ2-5; 7 nucleotides align to TRBD1. The CDR3 length is 12 residues. J gave up 5 bases and V 6 bases, and 6 bases lay outside the gene matches. Per the germline V gene, CDR1 is SQVTM and CDR2 is ANQGSEA. CDR3 DNA sequence: TGCAGCGTAAGAGGGGGCGGGGAGACCCAGTACTTC. Its protein is CSVRGGGETQYF.

J is TRBJ2-3 and V is TRBV19; D is possibly TRBD1 or TRBD2 (6 bases each). Looked up from germline, CDR1 is LNHDA and CDR2 is SQIVND (reference sequence). The V gene lost 3 bases and the J gene lost 5 bases, with 12 bases spanning the gap. This CDR3 spans 14 amino acids. The CDR3 loop reads CASSIPGAIDTQYF. DNA of the CDR3: TGTGCCAGTAGTATCCCGGGGGCCATAGATACGCAGTATTTT. The full variable domain, completed using reference TRBV19 and TRBJ2-3, is DGGITQSPKYLFRKEGQNVTLSCEQNLNHDAMYWYRQDPGQGLRLIYYSQIVNDFQKGDIAEGYSVSREKKESFPLTVTSAQKNPTAFYLCASSIPGAIDTQYFGPGTRLTVL.

This clonotype has ten or more counts. The V call is TRBV20-1, the J call TRBJ1-6, with TRBD1 as a possible D gene (5 bases). The length of the CDR3 is 15 residues. Trimming left V 3 bases short and J 6 bases short, with 15 bases between. In germline, CDR1 is DFQATT, CDR2 SNEGSKA (reference sequence). CDR3 amino acids: CSASGAGRGNSPLHF. In DNA form, the CDR3 reads TGCAGTGCTAGTGGAGCAGGGCGGGGTAATTCACCCCTCCACTTT.

Points on this clonotype: A single base is all that separates this from a far larger clone, so a read error is likely. The V gene is TRBV6-5, the J gene TRBJ1-2; a possible D gene is TRBD1 (6 bases). V lost 0 bases, J lost 4 bases, and 18 bases lay in between. CDR3 length: 17 residues. Per germline, CDR1 MNHEY and CDR2 SVGAGI. CDR3 bases: TGTGCCAGCAGTTACTCTCAGGACAGAGGCAATATCTATGGCTACACCTTC. This gives the protein CASSYSQDRGNIYGYTF.